This entry lists 26 T cell receptor beta chains sequenced from one sample in a study of shared clonotypes between healthy human individuals. Assay: immunoSEQ multiplex PCR; the TCRdb copy retains only in-frame clones and omits some. The table includes some 500,000 clones, 70% to 85% detected once. Input material: PBMCs. These TCRs come from a middle-aged woman in good health. Some clones in this sample may be carry-over from other donors' samples.

The V gene is TRBV11-3, the J gene TRBJ2-1; D is perhaps TRBD1 or TRBD2 (5 bases each). Trimming removed 6 bases from V and 5 bases from J, with 11 bases in between. CDR3 length equals 13 residues. CDR1 is SGHNT, CDR2 YENEEA, per germline. This chain's CDR3 is CASRRDGDNEQFF. DNA for the CDR3: TGTGCCAGCAGACGGGACGGAGACAATGAGCAGTTCTTC. The whole variable domain, remainder taken from reference TRBV11-3 and TRBJ2-1, is EAGVVQSPRYKIIEKKQPVAFWCNPISGHNTLYWYLQNLGQGPELLIRYENEEAVDDSQLPKDRFSAERLKGVDSTLKIQPAELGDSAVYLCASRRDGDNEQFFGPGTRLTVL.

This chain connects TRBV28 to TRBJ1-2, with D possibly being TRBD1 (6 bases). Germline values: CDR1 MDHEN, CDR2 SYDVKM. The CDR3 runs 13 residues. Deletions cut 3 bases from V and 6 bases from J, with 11 bases between. The CDR3 is CASSFGGGDGYTF. CDR3 nucleotide sequence: TGTGCCAGCAGTTTCGGAGGGGGAGATGGCTACACCTTC.

The chain carries TRBV10-1 and TRBJ2-7; the match to TRBD1 covers 10 bases. Germline V lookup: CDR1 WNHNN, CDR2 SYGVQD (reference sequence). The CDR3 spans 17 residues. The trim removed 0 bases at V and 5 bases at J, leaving 10 bases unmatched. CDR3 bases: TGCGCCAGCAGTGAGTCGACGGGGGACAGGGGAATCCACGAGCAGTACTTC. It yields the protein CASSESTGDRGIHEQYF.

The chain uses TRBV7-8 and TRBJ2-7, with D perhaps TRBD2 (6 bases). This CDR3 comprises 16 residues. With 5 bases removed from V and 0 bases from J, the gap between germline ends came to 17 bases. Germline V CDR1 and CDR2: SGHVS, FQNEAQ. The chain's CDR3 is CASSQDAGTGSYEQYF. In DNA, the CDR3 is TGTGCCAGCAGCCAAGACGCCGGGACTGGCTCCTACGAGCAGTACTTC.

The gene calls are TRBV6-1 and TRBJ2-7, with D possibly TRBD2 on 6 matching bases. CDR1 MNHNS and CDR2 SASEGT come from the germline V gene. V dropped 8 bases and J dropped 0 bases, with 14 bases sitting between them. The CDR3 runs 14 residues. The CDR3: CASQTSQISYEQYF. In DNA form, the CDR3 reads TGTGCCAGCCAGACTAGTCAAATCTCCTACGAGCAGTACTTC.

The CDR3 DNA follows: TGTGCCAGCAGCTTGAGAACCGGTGAAAAACTGTTTTTT. Its protein product is CASSLRTGEKLFF. The gene calls are TRBV5-8 and TRBJ1-4; D ambiguous. Germline V gives CDR1 SGHTS, CDR2 YDEGEE. The CDR3 contains 13 residues. Trimming took 1 base from V and 7 from J, leaving 8 bases between them.

The chain recombines TRBV18 with TRBJ2-2; D might be TRBD2 (5 bases). Trimming pared 2 bases from V and 1 base from J, leaving 14 bases between. The V gene's germline CDR1 is KGHSH and CDR2 LQKENI. The length of the CDR3 is 17 residues. The CDR3 reads CASSPAVSSGNTGELFF. In DNA, the CDR3 is TGTGCCAGCTCACCAGCTGTATCCAGCGGGAACACCGGGGAGCTGTTTTTT.

The V and J genes are TRBV19 and TRBJ1-2; 7 bases line up with TRBD1. The CDR3 has 14 residues. Germline CDR1 is LNHDA and CDR2 is SQIVND (reference sequence). The V and J ends lost 6 bases and 1 base, in that order; junction bases with no gene match: 5. The CDR3 sequence: CASRDQGGNYGYTF. The DNA of the CDR3 is TGTGCCAGTAGAGACCAGGGGGGTAACTATGGCTACACCTTC.

The chain has TRBV29-1 and TRBJ2-7, with 12 nucleotides matching TRBD1. The junction had 2 bases not matched to a gene; V was cut back by 6 bases and J by 5 bases. CDR1 is SQVTM, CDR2 ANQGSEA, per germline. The CDR3 totals 12 residues. CDR3 residues: CSVGQGADEQYF. In DNA, the CDR3 is TGCAGCGTGGGACAGGGGGCCGACGAGCAGTACTTC.

The chain joins TRBV29-1 to TRBJ2-7; D is possibly TRBD2 (6 bases). The germline gives CDR1 SQVTM, CDR2 ANQGSEA. This CDR3 is built from 13 residues. Trimming took 4 bases from V and 3 from J, leaving 13 bases between them. The CDR3 coding sequence is TGCAGCGTTGCGGTGGGAGGAAGCTACGAGCAGTACTTC. Its translation is CSVAVGGSYEQYF.

V usage is TRBV27 and J usage is TRBJ2-4, with D unresolved. The CDR3 is 14 amino acids. The V and J ends lost 4 bases and 6 bases respectively, with 13 bases between them. Germline-derived CDR1 and CDR2 are MNHEY and SMNVEV (reference sequence). The CDR3: CASSSRALGNIQYF. The CDR3 coding sequence is TGTGCCAGCAGTTCCCGGGCCTTGGGAAACATTCAGTACTTC.

The CDR3: CASSRTGRDYEQYF. In DNA form, the CDR3 reads TGTGCCAGTAGTAGAACAGGGCGAGACTACGAGCAGTACTTC. The genes are TRBV19 and TRBJ2-7; possibly TRBD1 for D (6 bases). This CDR3 has 14 amino acids. The germline V gene encodes CDR1 LNHDA and CDR2 SQIVND (reference sequence). Trimming took 4 bases from V and 3 from J, leaving 13 bases between them.

V gene TRBV29-1 combines with J gene TRBJ1-1; D not certain. Germline V gives CDR1 SQVTM, CDR2 ANQGSEA. The CDR3 has 12 amino acids. Trimming stripped 6 bases from V and 1 base from J, with 9 bases between. In DNA form, the CDR3 reads TGCAGCGTCGCGAGACCGAACACTGAAGCTTTCTTT. Protein sequence: CSVARPNTEAFF.

V gene TRBV2 combines with J gene TRBJ2-5, with a tentative D call TRBD2 (6 bases). V lost 5 bases and J lost 2, with 12 bases in between. The CDR3 runs to 14 residues. Looked up from germline, CDR1 is SNHLY and CDR2 is FYNNEI. The CDR3 DNA sequence: TGTGCCAGCAGTTACGAGCGGGTTCAAGAGACCCAGTACTTC. The encoded protein is CASSYERVQETQYF.

Of note for this clone: A read error may explain this, as a much larger clone is one base away. Other nucleotide sequences in the sample specify the same CDR3. The V and J genes are TRBV6-4 and TRBJ2-1; 10 positions match TRBD2. Germline-derived CDR1 and CDR2 are MRHNA and SNTAGT. The CDR3 consists of 14 residues. The ends lost 3 bases at V and 6 bases at J; junction bases unmatched: 2. The DNA of the CDR3 is TGTGCCAGCAGTGAAGCGGGAGGGCCCAATGAGCAGTTCTTC. Protein: CASSEAGGPNEQFF.

Written as DNA, the CDR3 is TGTGCCAGCTCACCATTGGGGCGCAACCAAGAGACCCAGTACTTC. Protein sequence: CASSPLGRNQETQYF. This chain uses TRBV18 with TRBJ2-5; TRBD1 is a possible D gene (5 bases). Germline CDR1 and CDR2: KGHSH and LQKENI. V shed 2 bases and J shed 0 bases, with 10 bases lying between them. The CDR3 has 15 residues.

Regarding this clone: This specimen includes other DNA sequences encoding the same CDR3. The chain is built from TRBV9 and TRBJ2-1, with D possibly matching TRBD2 (5 bases). In germline, CDR1 is SGDLS, CDR2 YYNGEE. This CDR3 has 14 residues. The V end was cut by 2 bases, the J end by 0 bases, with 6 bases between. In DNA, the CDR3 is TGTGCCAGCAGCGTGGGAGACTCCTACAATGAGCAGTTCTTC. This gives the protein CASSVGDSYNEQFF.

The rearrangement joins TRBV29-1 to TRBJ2-7; 15 bases agree with TRBD2. CDR1 SQVTM and CDR2 ANQGSEA come from the germline V gene. The length of the CDR3 is 16 residues. J lost 0 bases, V lost 4 bases, and 4 bases had no gene match. The CDR3 spells CSVVGLAGGFSYEQYF. The CDR3 DNA reads as TGCAGCGTTGTGGGACTAGCGGGAGGTTTCTCCTACGAGCAGTACTTC.

The chain combines TRBV7-9 with TRBJ1-1, with D hard to call. Trimming shortened V by 7 bases and J by 3 bases, and 12 bases separated the two germline ends. This CDR3 is built from 13 residues. In germline, CDR1 is SEHNR, CDR2 FQNEAQ (reference sequence). CDR3: CASTPYLDTEAFF. The CDR3 region has the DNA TGTGCCAGCACCCCCTATTTGGACACTGAAGCTTTCTTT.

This clone was found a few times. The chain employs TRBV21-1 and TRBJ2-3; the D segment call TRBD2 is taken from the table without a DNA check. TRBV21-1 is termed a pseudogene. The CDR3 totals 16 residues. The CDR3 nucleotides read TGTGCCAGCAGCAAACCGCCTAGCCCTCGAAAAGGTACGCAGTATTTT. This gives the protein CASSKPPSPRKGTQYF.

The genes are TRBV25-1 and TRBJ2-3; D perhaps matches TRBD1 (6 bases). Germline V gives CDR1 MGHDK, CDR2 SYGVNS. This CDR3 comprises 16 residues. V was pared by 5 bases and J by 3 bases, with 18 bases between. CDR3 amino acids: CASSPRTARGTDTQYF. DNA of the CDR3: TGTGCCAGCAGTCCGCGGACAGCCCGGGGAACAGATACGCAGTATTTT.

This clone was counted a few times. The V call is TRBV4-1, the J call TRBJ2-3, with 11 bases that match TRBD2. Losses at the gene ends were 2 bases for V and 2 bases for J; bases not matched to a gene: 9. The CDR3 is 18 residues long. The V gene's germline CDR1 is MGHRA and CDR2 YSYEKL. CDR3: CASSQWVSGREITDTQYF. CDR3 bases: TGCGCCAGCAGCCAATGGGTTAGCGGGAGGGAAATCACAGATACGCAGTATTTT.

The DNA of the CDR3 is TGTGCCACCAGCAGAGATTTTACCGCGGGCGGGGAGCTGTTTTTT. Its translation is CATSRDFTAGGELFF. The rearrangement uses TRBV15 and TRBJ2-2; a possible D gene is TRBD2 (5 bases). CDR1 LNHNV and CDR2 YYDKDF come from the germline V gene (reference sequence). Trimming stripped 0 bases from V and 7 bases from J, with 12 bases between. This CDR3 is 15 amino acids long.

The chain is built from TRBV28 and TRBJ1-4; D is perhaps TRBD1 (6 bases). The V gene lost 5 bases and the J gene lost 8 bases, with 12 bases spanning the gap. The CDR3 sequence is 13 residues long. Germline CDR1 and CDR2: MDHEN and SYDVKM. The CDR3 protein is CASSIRTAEKLFF. The CDR3 nucleotides read TGTGCCAGCAGTATCCGGACAGCCGAAAAACTGTTTTTT.

The chain links TRBV6-5 to TRBJ1-5; D gene unclear. This CDR3 spans 14 amino acids. Germline CDR1 MNHEY, CDR2 SVGAGI. The ends were cut back, 6 bases at V and 7 bases at J, with 16 bases in the middle. The CDR3 is CASSKSPGSQPQHF. The DNA of the CDR3 is TGTGCCAGCAGCAAAAGTCCTGGGTCCCAGCCCCAGCATTTT.

The rearrangement joins TRBV29-1 to TRBJ1-2, with D perhaps matching TRBD1 (5 bases). V lost 4 bases to trimming and J lost 1 base, with 13 bases between them. Germline V CDR1 and CDR2: SQVTM, ANQGSEA. The CDR3 has 14 amino acids. CDR3 bases: TGCAGCGTTGGGCAGGGTGAGGATAACTATGGCTACACCTTC. Its protein product is CSVGQGEDNYGYTF.